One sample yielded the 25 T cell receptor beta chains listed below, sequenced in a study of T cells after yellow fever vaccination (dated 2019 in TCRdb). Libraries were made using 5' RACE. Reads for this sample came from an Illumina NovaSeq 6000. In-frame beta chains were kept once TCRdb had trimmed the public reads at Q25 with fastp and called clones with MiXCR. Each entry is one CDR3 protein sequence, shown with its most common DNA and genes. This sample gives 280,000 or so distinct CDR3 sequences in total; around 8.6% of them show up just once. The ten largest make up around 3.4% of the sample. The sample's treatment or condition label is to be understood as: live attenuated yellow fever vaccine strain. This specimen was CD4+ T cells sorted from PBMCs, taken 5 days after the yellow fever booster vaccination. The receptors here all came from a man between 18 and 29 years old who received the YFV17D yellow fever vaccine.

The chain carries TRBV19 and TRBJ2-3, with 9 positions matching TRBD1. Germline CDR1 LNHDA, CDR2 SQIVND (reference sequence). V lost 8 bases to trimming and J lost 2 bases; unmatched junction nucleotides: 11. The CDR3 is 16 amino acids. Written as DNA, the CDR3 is TGTGCCAGTTTAAGGACAGGGGAGCGAGACACAGATACGCAGTATTTT. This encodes CASLRTGERDTDTQYF.

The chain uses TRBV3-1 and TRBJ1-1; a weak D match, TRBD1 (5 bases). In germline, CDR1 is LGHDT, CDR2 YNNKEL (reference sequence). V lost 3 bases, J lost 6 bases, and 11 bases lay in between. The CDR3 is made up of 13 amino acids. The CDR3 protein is CASSHGDRSEAFF. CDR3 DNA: TGTGCCAGCAGCCATGGGGACCGCTCTGAAGCTTTCTTT.

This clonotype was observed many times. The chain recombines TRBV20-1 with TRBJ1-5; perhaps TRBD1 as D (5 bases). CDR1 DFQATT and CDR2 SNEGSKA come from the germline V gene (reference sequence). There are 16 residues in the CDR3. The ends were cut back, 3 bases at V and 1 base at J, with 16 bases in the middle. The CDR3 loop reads CSARVSARGSNQPQHF. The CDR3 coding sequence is TGCAGTGCTAGGGTCAGCGCTAGGGGAAGCAATCAGCCCCAGCATTTT.

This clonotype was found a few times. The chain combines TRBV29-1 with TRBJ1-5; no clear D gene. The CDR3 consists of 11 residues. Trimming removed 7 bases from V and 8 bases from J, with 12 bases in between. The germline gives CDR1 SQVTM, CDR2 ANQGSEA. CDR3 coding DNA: TGCAGCGAATATGGCGGCGAGCCCCAGCATTTT. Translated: CSEYGGEPQHF.

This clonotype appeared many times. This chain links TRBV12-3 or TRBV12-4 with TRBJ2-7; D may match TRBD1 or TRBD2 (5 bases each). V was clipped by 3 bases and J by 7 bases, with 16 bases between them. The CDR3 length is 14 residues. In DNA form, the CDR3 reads TGTGCCAGCAGTTTTCCGGGCCCGGGGCGGGAGCAGTACTTC. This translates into CASSFPGPGREQYF.

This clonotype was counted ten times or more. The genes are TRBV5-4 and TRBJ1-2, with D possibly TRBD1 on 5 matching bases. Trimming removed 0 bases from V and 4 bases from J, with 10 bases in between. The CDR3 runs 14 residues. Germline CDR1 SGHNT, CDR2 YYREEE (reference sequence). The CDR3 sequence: CASSLAPGSYGYTF. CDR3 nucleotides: TGTGCCAGCAGCTTGGCCCCAGGGTCCTATGGCTACACCTTC.

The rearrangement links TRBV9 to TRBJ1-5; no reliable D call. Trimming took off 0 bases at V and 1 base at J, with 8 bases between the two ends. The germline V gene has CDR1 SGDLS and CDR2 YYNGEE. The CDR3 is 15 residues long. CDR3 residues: CASSVGSGSNQPQHF. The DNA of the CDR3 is TGTGCCAGCAGCGTAGGGTCGGGGAGCAATCAGCCCCAGCATTTT.

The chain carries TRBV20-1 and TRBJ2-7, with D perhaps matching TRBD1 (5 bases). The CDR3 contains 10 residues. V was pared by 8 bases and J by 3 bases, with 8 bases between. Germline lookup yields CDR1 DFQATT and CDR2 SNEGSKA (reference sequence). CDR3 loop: CSPRDYEQYF. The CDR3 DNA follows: TGCAGTCCCAGGGACTACGAGCAGTACTTC.

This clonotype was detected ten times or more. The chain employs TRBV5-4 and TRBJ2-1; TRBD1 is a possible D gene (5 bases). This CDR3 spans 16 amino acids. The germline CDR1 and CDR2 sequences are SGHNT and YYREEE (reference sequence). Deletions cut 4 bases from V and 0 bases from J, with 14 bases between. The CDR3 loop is CASSPRQHHSYNEQFF. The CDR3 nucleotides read TGTGCCAGCAGCCCGAGACAGCACCACTCCTACAATGAGCAGTTCTTC.

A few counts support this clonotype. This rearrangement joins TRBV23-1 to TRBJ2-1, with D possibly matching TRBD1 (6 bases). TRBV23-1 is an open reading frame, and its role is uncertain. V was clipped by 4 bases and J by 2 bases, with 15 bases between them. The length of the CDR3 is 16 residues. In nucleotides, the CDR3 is TGCGCCAGCAGTCCCCCGAGGAACAGGGCCTACAATGAGCAGTTCTTC. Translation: CASSPPRNRAYNEQFF.

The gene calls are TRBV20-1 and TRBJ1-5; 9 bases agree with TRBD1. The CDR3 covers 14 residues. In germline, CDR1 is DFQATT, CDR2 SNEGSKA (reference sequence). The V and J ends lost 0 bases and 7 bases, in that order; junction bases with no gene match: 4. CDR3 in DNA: TGCAGTGCTAGAGAGGGACAGGGCCGACAGCCCCAGCATTTT. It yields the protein CSAREGQGRQPQHF.

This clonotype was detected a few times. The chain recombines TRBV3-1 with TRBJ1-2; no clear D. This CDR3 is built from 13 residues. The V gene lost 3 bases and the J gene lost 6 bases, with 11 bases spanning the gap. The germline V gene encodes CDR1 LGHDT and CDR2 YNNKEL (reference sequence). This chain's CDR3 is CASSQAGGNGYTF. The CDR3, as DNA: TGTGCCAGCAGCCAGGCTGGCGGAAATGGCTACACCTTC.

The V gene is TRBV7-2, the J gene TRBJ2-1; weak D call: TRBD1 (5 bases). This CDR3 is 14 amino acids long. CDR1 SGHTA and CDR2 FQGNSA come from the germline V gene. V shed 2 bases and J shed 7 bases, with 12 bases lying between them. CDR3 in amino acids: CASSLRQLTNEQFF. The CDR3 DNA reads TGTGCCAGCAGCTTAAGACAGCTAACAAATGAGCAGTTCTTC.

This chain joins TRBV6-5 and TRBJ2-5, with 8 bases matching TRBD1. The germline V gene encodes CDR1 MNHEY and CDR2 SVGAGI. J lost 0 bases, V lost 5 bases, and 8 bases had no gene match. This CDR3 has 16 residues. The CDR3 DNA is TGTGCCAGCAGTGGCGGGACAGGACGAGACCAAGAGACCCAGTACTTC. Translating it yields CASSGGTGRDQETQYF.

The CDR3: CASSLQQGARETQYF. The CDR3 DNA reads as TGTGCCAGCAGCTTACAACAGGGGGCGAGGGAGACCCAGTACTTC. The J gene is TRBJ2-5, the V gene TRBV5-4; 9 bases align to TRBD1. The V gene's germline CDR1 is SGHNT and CDR2 YYREEE (reference sequence). V shed 2 bases, J shed 5 bases, and the junction held 7 bases outside the gene matches. CDR3 length: 15 amino acids.

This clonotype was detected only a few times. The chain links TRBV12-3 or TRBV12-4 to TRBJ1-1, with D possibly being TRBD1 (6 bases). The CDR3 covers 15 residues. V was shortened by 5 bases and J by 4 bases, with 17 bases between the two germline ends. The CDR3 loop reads CASSPNRVGGTEAFF. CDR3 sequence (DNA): TGTGCCAGCAGTCCGAACAGGGTGGGCGGCACTGAAGCTTTCTTT.

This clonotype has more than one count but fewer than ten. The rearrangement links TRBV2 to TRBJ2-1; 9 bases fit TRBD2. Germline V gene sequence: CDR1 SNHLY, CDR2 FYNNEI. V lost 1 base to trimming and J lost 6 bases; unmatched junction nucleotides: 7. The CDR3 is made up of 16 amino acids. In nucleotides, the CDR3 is TGTGCCAGCAGTGAAGAGTTAGCGGGGGTGGTCAATGAGCAGTTCTTC. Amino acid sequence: CASSEELAGVVNEQFF.

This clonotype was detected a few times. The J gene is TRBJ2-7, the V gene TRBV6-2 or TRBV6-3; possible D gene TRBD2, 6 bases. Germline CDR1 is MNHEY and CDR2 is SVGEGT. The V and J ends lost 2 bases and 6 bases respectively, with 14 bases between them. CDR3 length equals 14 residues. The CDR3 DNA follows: TGTGCCAGCAGTTACGGGGGGTCCCGAATCGAGCAGTACGTC. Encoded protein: CASSYGGSRIEQYV.

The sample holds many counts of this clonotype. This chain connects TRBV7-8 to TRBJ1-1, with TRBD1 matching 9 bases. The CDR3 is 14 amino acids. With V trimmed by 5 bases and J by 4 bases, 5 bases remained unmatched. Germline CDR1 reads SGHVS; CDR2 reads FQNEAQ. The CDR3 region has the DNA TGTGCCAGCAGCCCCGGGACAGGGAGCACTGAAGCTTTCTTT. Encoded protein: CASSPGTGSTEAFF.

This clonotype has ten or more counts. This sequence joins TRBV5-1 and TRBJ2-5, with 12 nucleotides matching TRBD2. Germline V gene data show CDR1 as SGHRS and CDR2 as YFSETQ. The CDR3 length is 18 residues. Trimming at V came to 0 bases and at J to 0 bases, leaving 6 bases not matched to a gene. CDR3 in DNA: TGCGCCAGCAGCTTGGTGTCGACTAGCGGGGGAAACCAAGAGACCCAGTACTTC. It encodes CASSLVSTSGGNQETQYF.

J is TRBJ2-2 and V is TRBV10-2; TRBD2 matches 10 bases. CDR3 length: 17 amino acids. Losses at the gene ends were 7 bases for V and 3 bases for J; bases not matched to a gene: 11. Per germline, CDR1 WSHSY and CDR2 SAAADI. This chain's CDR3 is CASIRARTSGYTGELFF. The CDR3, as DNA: TGCGCCAGCATCCGCGCTCGGACTAGCGGATACACCGGGGAGCTGTTTTTT.

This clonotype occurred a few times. In DNA, the CDR3 is TGTGCCAGCAGCTTAGGATCGGTAACAGAGACCCAGTACTTC. This codes for CASSLGSVTETQYF. The chain is built from TRBV7-2 and TRBJ2-5, with D unresolved. The CDR3 contains 14 residues. CDR1 SGHTA and CDR2 FQGNSA come from the germline V gene. The germline V and J ends were trimmed by 1 base and 4 bases, with 10 bases remaining between them.

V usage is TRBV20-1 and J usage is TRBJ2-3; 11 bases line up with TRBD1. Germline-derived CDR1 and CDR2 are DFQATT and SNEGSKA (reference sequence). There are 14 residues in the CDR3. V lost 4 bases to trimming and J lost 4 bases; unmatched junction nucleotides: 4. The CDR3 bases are TGCAGTGCTAAGGACAGGGGGCTGTCAGATACGCAGTATTTT. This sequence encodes CSAKDRGLSDTQYF.

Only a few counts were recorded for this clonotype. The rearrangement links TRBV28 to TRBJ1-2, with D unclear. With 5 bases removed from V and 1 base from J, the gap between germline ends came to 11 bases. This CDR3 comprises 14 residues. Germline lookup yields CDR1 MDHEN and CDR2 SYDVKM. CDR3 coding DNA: TGTGCCAGCAGTCCCCTACACTTTAACTATGGCTACACCTTC. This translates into CASSPLHFNYGYTF.

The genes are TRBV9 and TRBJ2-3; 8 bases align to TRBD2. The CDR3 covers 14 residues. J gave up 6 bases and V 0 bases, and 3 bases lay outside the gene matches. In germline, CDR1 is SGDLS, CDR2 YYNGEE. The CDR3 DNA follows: TGTGCCAGCAGCGTAGCCGGCGGGGGGGATACGCAGTATTTT. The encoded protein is CASSVAGGGDTQYF.